These T cell receptor beta chains were read from a single sample in a study of circulating CD8 cells and anti-PD-1 response in melanoma. TCRdb independently ran MiXCR on the reads; one entry per CDR3 protein. Altogether some 500 distinct CDR3 sequences are present, more than 6.5% being singletons, with the ten largest covering more than 45%. The sequencing here drew on CD8+ T cells from PBMCs, taken at baseline or after one month of anti-PD-1 therapy (not recorded which). Every receptor here comes from a human donor with melanoma. Both conserved end residues are part of each CDR3. D genes are given only for firm matches. Part of the rows lack a size; the others show once, few, many or a class for expanded clones.

>large|13|TRBV27|-|TRBJ1-1
TGTGCCAGCAGAGTTGGGCAGGGAACCGAAGCTTTCTTT
CASRVGQGTEAFF
>medium-sized|15|TRBV9|-|TRBJ2-7
TGTGCCAGCAGCGCGCGGGACTCCGCTCCCCACGAGCAGTACTTC
CASSARDSAPHEQYF
>large|20|TRBV27|-|TRBJ1-4
TGTGCCAGCAGAGCTACCTCAGGAGGATGGAGGGATGCAACTAATGAAAAACTGTTTTTT
CASRATSGGWRDATNEKLFF
>few|13|TRBV30|-|TRBJ1-1
TGTGCCTGGAGTGGTAAAATGAACACTGAAGCTTTCTTT
CAWSGKMNTEAFF
>large|13|TRBV7-9|TRBD1|TRBJ1-2
TGTGCCAGCAGCCCGACAGGGAACTATGGCTACACCTTC
CASSPTGNYGYTF
>large|19|TRBV11-2|TRBD2|TRBJ2-7
TGTGCCAGCAGCTCGCCCGGGACTAGCGGCTTTATCCTTCCCTACGAGCAGTACTTC
CASSSPGTSGFILPYEQYF
>medium-sized|16|TRBV28|TRBD1|TRBJ2-7
TGTGCCAGCAGTCCTACCCGGACAGGGCCTACGTACGAGCAGTACTTC
CASSPTRTGPTYEQYF
>medium-sized|13|TRBV6-5|TRBD1|TRBJ2-7
TGTGCCAGCACCGGGACAGGGGTCTACGAGCAGTACTTC
CASTGTGVYEQYF
>large|13|TRBV28|-|TRBJ1-5
TGTGCCAGCCAACGCCGCGGCAATCAGCCCCAGCATTTT
CASQRRGNQPQHF
>medium-sized|16|TRBV28|TRBD1|TRBJ1-2
TGTGCCAGTACGGGGACAGAGATTACTCGGAACTATGGCTACACCTTC
CASTGTEITRNYGYTF
>medium-sized|12|TRBV2|-|TRBJ2-7
TGTGCCAGCAGGGACAGACCCTACGAGCAGTACTTC
CASRDRPYEQYF
>medium-sized|12|TRBV2|-|TRBJ2-7
TGTGCCAGCAGTGAACGGTTATTAGAGCAGTACTTC
CASSERLLEQYF
>large|13|TRBV5-1|-|TRBJ1-5
TGCGCCAGCAGCTTGGCCGGGGATCAGCCCCAGCATTTT
CASSLAGDQPQHF
>large|14|TRBV7-3|-|TRBJ1-5
TGTGCCAGCAGCCCGAGTGGTGGCAATCAGCCCCAGCATTTT
CASSPSGGNQPQHF
>medium-sized|15|TRBV27|TRBD1|TRBJ1-5
TGTGCCAGCAGTTACGGACAGGGGGTTGGGCAGCCCCAGCATTTT
CASSYGQGVGQPQHF
>medium-sized|14|TRBV2|-|TRBJ1-2
TGTGCCAGCAGTCCTTCCTCGTCCGGTGCTGGCTACACCTTC
CASSPSSSGAGYTF
>medium-sized|17|TRBV5-4|-|TRBJ1-1
TGTGCCAGCAGCTTGGGGGACAATGACGGGTATCTTCCTGAAGCTTTCTTT
CASSLGDNDGYLPEAFF
>few|13|TRBV28|-|TRBJ1-2
TGTGCCAGCAGTTTCAAGTGGGCGGAAGGCTACACCTTC
CASSFKWAEGYTF
>medium-sized|15|TRBV2|TRBD2|TRBJ2-3
TGTGCCAGCAGTGAAGGCACTAGCGGGGTAGATACGCAGTATTTT
CASSEGTSGVDTQYF
>medium-sized|13|TRBV9|-|TRBJ2-1
TGTGCCAGCAGCCTGCAGGAGGCCAATGAGCAGTTCTTC
CASSLQEANEQFF
>medium-sized|22|TRBV10-3|-|TRBJ2-7
TGTGCCATCAGTCCGGGCGAAGGGACAGGGGGGACTAGCGGGCAGTTTCACTACGAGCAGTACTTC
CAISPGEGTGGTSGQFHYEQYF
>medium-sized|14|TRBV29-1|-|TRBJ1-2
TGCAGCGTTGACGAAGAATTTTCAGCCTATGGCTACACCTTC
CSVDEEFSAYGYTF
>large|12|TRBV9|-|TRBJ2-1
TGTGCCAGCAGCGTAAATGCCAATGAGCAGTTCTTC
CASSVNANEQFF
>medium-sized|14|TRBV4-3|-|TRBJ2-1
TGCGCCAGCAGCCAAAGGCTAGCAGCCGATGAGCAGTTCTTC
CASSQRLAADEQFF
>few|14|TRBV7-9|-|TRBJ2-2
TGTGCCAGCAGCCCTCGAGCGAGACCCGGGGAGCTGTTTTTT
CASSPRARPGELFF
>large|14|TRBV15|TRBD1|TRBJ2-5
TGTGCCACCAGCACAGGACAGGGAGAAGAGACCCAGTACTTC
CATSTGQGEETQYF
>medium-sized|13|TRBV25-1|-|TRBJ2-7
TGTGCCAGCAGTGAGGTGGACCGCTACGAGCAGTACTTC
CASSEVDRYEQYF
>medium-sized|12|TRBV12-3/TRBV12-4|-|TRBJ2-1
TGTGCCAGCAGGTCCGGGGCCCTGGCGAAGTTCTTC
CASRSGALAKFF
>large|15|TRBV7-3|-|TRBJ2-1
TGTGCCAGCAGCTTAGGGGCGGGGCCCTACAATGAGCAGTTCTTC
CASSLGAGPYNEQFF
>large|15|TRBV3-1|-|TRBJ2-1
TGTGCCAGCAGCCAAGCGTTCGGGGGGCAACAGGAGCAGTTCTTC
CASSQAFGGQQEQFF
>medium-sized|15|TRBV5-5|TRBD2|TRBJ2-7
TGTGCCAGCAGCTTGGGGACTAGCGGGATATACGAGCAGTACTTC
CASSLGTSGIYEQYF
>hyperexpanded|16|TRBV2|-|TRBJ2-3
TGTGCCAGCGCCCGAACTCATGGTCTGAGCACAGATACGCAGTATTTT
CASARTHGLSTDTQYF
>medium-sized|15|TRBV11-2|-|TRBJ2-3
TGTGCCAGCAGCTTCAGGGGAGATAGCACAGATACGCAGTATTTT
CASSFRGDSTDTQYF
>medium-sized|16|TRBV27|TRBD2|TRBJ2-1
TGTGCCAGCAGTTTAGGGACTAGCGGGACCGTCAATGAGCAGTTCTTC
CASSLGTSGTVNEQFF
>few|15|TRBV5-8|TRBD1|TRBJ1-2
TGTGCCAGCAGCTCAGAGACAGGGAACTACTATGGCTACACCTTC
CASSSETGNYYGYTF
>large|14|TRBV28|-|TRBJ2-1
TGTGCCAGCAGTTTAGGAGCCACAGGGAATGAGCAGTTCTTC
CASSLGATGNEQFF
>medium-sized|13|TRBV9|-|TRBJ1-1
TGTGCCAGCAGCGAAGGGGGGAACACTGAAGCTTTCTTT
CASSEGGNTEAFF
>large|13|TRBV19|-|TRBJ2-5
TGTGCCAGTAGTGCGGGACACTCGGAGGCCCAGTACTTC
CASSAGHSEAQYF
>large|14|TRBV27|TRBD1|TRBJ1-3
TGTGCCAGCAGAAAACAGGGGACTGGAAACACCATATATTTT
CASRKQGTGNTIYF
>few|12|TRBV28|TRBD1|TRBJ2-3
TGTGCCAGCAGTTGGACAGGGCCTACGCAGTATTTT
CASSWTGPTQYF
>large|18|TRBV9|-|TRBJ1-5
TGTGCCAGCAGCGAACCCAAGATAGGGGGGGTTATAGGTCAGCCCCAGCATTTT
CASSEPKIGGVIGQPQHF
>medium-sized|15|TRBV27|TRBD1|TRBJ1-5
TGTGCCAGCAGTTTATGGTCGACAGGGGGTCAGCCCCAGCATTTT
CASSLWSTGGQPQHF
>large|14|TRBV2|-|TRBJ2-1
TGTGCCATTATACCGGGACCGATCTACAATGAGCAGTTCTTC
CAIIPGPIYNEQFF
>hyperexpanded|13|TRBV27|-|TRBJ2-5
TGTGCCAGCAGTCCCTCCCGACGGGGGACCCAGTACTTC
CASSPSRRGTQYF
>medium-sized|15|TRBV4-1|-|TRBJ2-5
TGCGCCAGCAGCCAAGATCGTGGGGCAGGAGAGACCCAGTACTTC
CASSQDRGAGETQYF
>medium-sized|18|TRBV11-2|TRBD2|TRBJ2-2
TGTGCCAGCAGCTTCCCGACTAGCGGGAGAAGAGGGACCGGGGAGCTGTTTTTT
CASSFPTSGRRGTGELFF
>large|12|TRBV2|-|TRBJ2-1
TGTGCCAGCAGTTGGGATGACAATGAGCAGTTCTTC
CASSWDDNEQFF
>medium-sized|16|TRBV7-2|-|TRBJ1-3
TGTGCCAGCAGCCAAGGGGCAGCTAGTACTGGAAACACCATATATTTT
CASSQGAASTGNTIYF
>medium-sized|15|TRBV7-2|TRBD2|TRBJ2-7
TGTGCCAGCAGCTCTATAGCGGGCTACTCCTACGAGCAGTACTTC
CASSSIAGYSYEQYF
>medium-sized|13|TRBV5-4|-|TRBJ2-2
TGTGCCAGCAGCTTTAGTGATCCCGGGGAGCTGTTTTTT
CASSFSDPGELFF
>large|12|TRBV19|-|TRBJ1-2
TGTGCCAGTAGTATCAGCGCTAATGGCTACACCTTC
CASSISANGYTF
>medium-sized|18|TRBV28|-|TRBJ1-1
TGTGCCAGCAGTTCCATAATTGCTTCCCTCGGTAAGAACACTGAAGCTTTCTTT
CASSSIIASLGKNTEAFF
>large|11|TRBV27|-|TRBJ2-7
TGTGCCAGCAGTTATTTGTCCGAGCAGTACTTC
CASSYLSEQYF
>medium-sized|15|TRBV5-1|-|TRBJ1-4
TGCGCCAGCAGCTTGGTTGGGACAACTAATGAAAAACTGTTTTTT
CASSLVGTTNEKLFF
>medium-sized|16|TRBV4-1|-|TRBJ2-2
TGCGCCAGCAGCCAAGTAGCAGGAACGAACACCGGGGAGCTGTTTTTT
CASSQVAGTNTGELFF
>few|13|TRBV9|-|TRBJ1-2
TGTGCCAGCAGCGTAAATGTAGCGAGTGGCTACACCTTC
CASSVNVASGYTF
>-|14|TRBV28|-|TRBJ2-3
TGTGCCAGCTCTTATCGGGGGCGAACAGATACGCAGTATTTT
CASSYRGRTDTQYF
>medium-sized|14|TRBV28|-|TRBJ1-1
TGTGCCACAGAACCCAAGGAGGGAGACACTGAAGCTTTCTTT
CATEPKEGDTEAFF
>medium-sized|15|TRBV2|TRBD2|TRBJ2-1
TGTGCCAGCAGGCCCGGCGGCGGGAGTTTGGATGAGCAGTTCTTC
CASRPGGGSLDEQFF